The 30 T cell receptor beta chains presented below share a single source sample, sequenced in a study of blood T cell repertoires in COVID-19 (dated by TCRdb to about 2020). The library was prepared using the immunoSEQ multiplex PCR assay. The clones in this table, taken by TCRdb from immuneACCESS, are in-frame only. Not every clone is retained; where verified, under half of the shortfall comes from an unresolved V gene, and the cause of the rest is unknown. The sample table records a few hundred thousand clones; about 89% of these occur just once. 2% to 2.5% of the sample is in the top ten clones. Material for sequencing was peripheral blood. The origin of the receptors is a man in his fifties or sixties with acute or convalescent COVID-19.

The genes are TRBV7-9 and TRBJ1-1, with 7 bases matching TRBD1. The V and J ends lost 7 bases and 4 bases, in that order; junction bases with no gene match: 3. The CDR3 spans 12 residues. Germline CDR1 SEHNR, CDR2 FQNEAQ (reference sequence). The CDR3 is CASTRGGTEAFF. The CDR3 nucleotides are TGTGCCAGCACCAGGGGGGGCACTGAAGCTTTCTTT.

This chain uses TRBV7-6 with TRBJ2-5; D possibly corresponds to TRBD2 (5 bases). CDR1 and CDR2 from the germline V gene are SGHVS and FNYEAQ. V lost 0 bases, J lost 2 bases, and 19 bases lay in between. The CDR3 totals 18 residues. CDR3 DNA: TGTGCCAGCAGCTTAGCCCCCTCGTGGAGGAGGCAACAAGAGACCCAGTACTTC. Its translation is CASSLAPSWRRQQETQYF.

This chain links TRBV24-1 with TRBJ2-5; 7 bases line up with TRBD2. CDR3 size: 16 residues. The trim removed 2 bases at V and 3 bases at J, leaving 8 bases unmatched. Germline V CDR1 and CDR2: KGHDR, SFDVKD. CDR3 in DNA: TGTGCCACCAGTGATTCCTCATCAACTAGCGAAGAGACCCAGTACTTC. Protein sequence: CATSDSSSTSEETQYF.

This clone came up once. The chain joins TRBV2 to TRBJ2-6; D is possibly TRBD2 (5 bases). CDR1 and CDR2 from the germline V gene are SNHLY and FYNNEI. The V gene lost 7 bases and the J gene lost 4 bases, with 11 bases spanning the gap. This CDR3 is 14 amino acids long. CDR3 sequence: CASMGSVGANVLTF. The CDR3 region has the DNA TGTGCCAGCATGGGGAGTGTGGGGGCCAACGTCCTGACTTTC.

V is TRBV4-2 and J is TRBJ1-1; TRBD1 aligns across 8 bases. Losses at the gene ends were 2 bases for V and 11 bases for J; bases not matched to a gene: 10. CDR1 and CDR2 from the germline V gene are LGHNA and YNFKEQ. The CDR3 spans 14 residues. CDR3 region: CASSQTTGVNLAFF. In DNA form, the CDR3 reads TGTGCCAGCAGCCAAACGACAGGGGTTAATCTGGCTTTCTTT.

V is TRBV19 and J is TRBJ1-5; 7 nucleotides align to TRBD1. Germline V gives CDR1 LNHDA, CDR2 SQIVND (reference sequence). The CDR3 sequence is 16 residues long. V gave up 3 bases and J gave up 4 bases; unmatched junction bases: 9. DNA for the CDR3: TGTGCCAGTAGTATCTTGAGGGGGACAGCAAATCAGCCCCAGCATTTT. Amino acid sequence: CASSILRGTANQPQHF.

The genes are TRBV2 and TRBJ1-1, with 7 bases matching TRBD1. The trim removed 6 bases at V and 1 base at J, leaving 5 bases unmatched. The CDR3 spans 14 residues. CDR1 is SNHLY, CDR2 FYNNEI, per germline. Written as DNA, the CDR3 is TGTGCCAGCAGCGCGACAGGGCGGAACACTGAAGCTTTCTTT. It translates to CASSATGRNTEAFF.

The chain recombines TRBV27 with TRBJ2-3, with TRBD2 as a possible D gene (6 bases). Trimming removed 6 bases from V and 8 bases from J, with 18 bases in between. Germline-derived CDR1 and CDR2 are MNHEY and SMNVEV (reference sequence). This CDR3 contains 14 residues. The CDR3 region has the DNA TGTGCCAGCAGCTCTAACGCGAGGGGAGGTACGCAGTATTTT. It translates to CASSSNARGGTQYF.

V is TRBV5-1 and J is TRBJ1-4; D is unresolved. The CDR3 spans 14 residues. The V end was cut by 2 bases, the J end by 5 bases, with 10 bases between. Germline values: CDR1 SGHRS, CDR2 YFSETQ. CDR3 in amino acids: CASSFSTANEKLFF. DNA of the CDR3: TGCGCCAGCAGCTTTTCTACAGCAAATGAAAAACTGTTTTTT.

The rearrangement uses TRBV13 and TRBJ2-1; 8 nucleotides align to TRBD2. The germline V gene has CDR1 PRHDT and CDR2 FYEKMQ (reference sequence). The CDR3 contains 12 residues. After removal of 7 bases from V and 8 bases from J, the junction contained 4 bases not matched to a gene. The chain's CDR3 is CASMRGAHEQFF. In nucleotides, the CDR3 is TGTGCCAGCATGCGGGGGGCCCATGAGCAGTTCTTC.

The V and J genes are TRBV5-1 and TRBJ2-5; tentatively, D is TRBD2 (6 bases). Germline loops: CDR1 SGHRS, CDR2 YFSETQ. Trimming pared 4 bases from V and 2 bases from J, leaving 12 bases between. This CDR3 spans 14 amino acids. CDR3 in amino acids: CASSGGTLQETQYF. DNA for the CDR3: TGCGCCAGCAGCGGGGGGACTCTACAAGAGACCCAGTACTTC. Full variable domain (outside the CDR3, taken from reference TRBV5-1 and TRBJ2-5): KAGVTQTPRYLIKTRGQQVTLSCSPISGHRSVSWYQQTPGQGLQFLFEYFSETQRNKGNFPGRFSGRQFSNSRSEMNVSTLELGDSALYLCASSGGTLQETQYFGPGTRLLVL.

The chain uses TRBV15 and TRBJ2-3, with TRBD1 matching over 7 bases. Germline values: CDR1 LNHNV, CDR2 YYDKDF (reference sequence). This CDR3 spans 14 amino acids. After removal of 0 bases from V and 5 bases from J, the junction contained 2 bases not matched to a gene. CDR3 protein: CATSREQGIDTQYF. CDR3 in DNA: TGTGCCACCAGCAGAGAACAGGGGATAGATACGCAGTATTTT.

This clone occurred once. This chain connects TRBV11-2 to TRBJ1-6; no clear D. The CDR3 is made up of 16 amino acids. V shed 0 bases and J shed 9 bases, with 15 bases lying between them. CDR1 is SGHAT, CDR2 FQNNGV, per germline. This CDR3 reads CASSLDQIGAGSPLHF. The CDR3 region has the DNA TGTGCCAGCAGCTTAGATCAGATAGGAGCGGGTTCACCCCTCCACTTT.

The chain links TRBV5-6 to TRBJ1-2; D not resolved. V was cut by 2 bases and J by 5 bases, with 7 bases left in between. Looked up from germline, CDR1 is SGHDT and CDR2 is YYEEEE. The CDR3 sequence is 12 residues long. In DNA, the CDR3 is TGTGCCAGCAGCTTAGGAGATTATGGCTACACCTTC. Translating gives CASSLGDYGYTF.

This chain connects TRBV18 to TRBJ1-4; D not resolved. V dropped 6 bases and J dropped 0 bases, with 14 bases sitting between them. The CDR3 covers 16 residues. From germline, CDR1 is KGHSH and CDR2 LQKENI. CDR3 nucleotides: TGTGCCAGCTCTCCTACACTAGCCTCAACTAATGAAAAACTGTTTTTT. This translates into CASSPTLASTNEKLFF.

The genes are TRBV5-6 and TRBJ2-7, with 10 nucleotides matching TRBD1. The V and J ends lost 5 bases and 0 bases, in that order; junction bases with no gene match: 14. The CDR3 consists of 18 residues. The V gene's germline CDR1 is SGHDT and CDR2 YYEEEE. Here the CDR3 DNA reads TGTGCCAGCAGTCAAACCCCGGGACAGGGGCGGAGCTCCTACGAGCAGTACTTC. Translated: CASSQTPGQGRSSYEQYF.

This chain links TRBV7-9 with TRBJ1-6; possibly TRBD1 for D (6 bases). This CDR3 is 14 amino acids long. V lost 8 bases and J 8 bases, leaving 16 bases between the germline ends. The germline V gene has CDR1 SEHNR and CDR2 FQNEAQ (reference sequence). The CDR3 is CASGTGLGDSPLHF. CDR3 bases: TGTGCCAGCGGTACAGGGTTGGGGGATTCACCCCTCCACTTT.

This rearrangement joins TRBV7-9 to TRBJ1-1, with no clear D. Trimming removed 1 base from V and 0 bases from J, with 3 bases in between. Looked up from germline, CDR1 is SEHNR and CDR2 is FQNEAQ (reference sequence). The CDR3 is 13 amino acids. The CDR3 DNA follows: TGTGCCAGCAGCTTAGATATGAACACTGAAGCTTTCTTT. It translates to CASSLDMNTEAFF.

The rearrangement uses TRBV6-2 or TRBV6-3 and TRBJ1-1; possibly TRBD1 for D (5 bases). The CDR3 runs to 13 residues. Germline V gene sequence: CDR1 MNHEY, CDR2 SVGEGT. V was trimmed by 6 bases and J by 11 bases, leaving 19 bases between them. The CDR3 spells CASSRNSAGEAFF. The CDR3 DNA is TGTGCCAGCAGCCGGAATTCAGCGGGGGAGGCTTTCTTT.

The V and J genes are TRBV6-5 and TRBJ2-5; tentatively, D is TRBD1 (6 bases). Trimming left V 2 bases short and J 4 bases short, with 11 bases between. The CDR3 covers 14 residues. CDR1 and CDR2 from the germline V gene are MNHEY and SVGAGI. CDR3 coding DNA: TGTGCCAGCAGTTACGGGACCAGGGGAGAGACCCAGTACTTC. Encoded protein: CASSYGTRGETQYF.

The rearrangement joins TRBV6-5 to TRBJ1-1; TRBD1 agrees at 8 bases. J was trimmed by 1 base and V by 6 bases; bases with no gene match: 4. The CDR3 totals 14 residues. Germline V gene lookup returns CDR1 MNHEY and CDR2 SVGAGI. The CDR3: CASRRDRTNTEAFF. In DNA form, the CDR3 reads TGTGCCAGCAGGAGGGACAGGACGAACACTGAAGCTTTCTTT.

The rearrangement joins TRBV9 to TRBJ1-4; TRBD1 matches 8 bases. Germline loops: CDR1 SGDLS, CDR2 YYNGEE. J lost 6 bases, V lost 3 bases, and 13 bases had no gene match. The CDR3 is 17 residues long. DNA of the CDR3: TGTGCCAGCAGCGACCAAGGACAGGGACGGAGGTATGAAAAACTGTTTTTT. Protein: CASSDQGQGRRYEKLFF.

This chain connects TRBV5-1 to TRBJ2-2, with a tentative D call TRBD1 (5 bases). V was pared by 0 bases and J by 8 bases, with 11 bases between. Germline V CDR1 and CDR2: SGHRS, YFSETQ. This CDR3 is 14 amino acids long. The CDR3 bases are TGCGCCAGCAGCTTGGAGCAGGGCCGTGGGGAGCTGTTTTTT. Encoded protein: CASSLEQGRGELFF.

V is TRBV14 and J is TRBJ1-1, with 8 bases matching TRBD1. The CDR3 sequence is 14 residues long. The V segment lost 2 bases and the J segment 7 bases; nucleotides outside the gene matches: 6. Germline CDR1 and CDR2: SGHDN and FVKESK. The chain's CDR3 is CASSQRQGSNEAFF. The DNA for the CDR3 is TGTGCCAGCAGCCAAAGACAGGGGTCGAATGAAGCTTTCTTT.

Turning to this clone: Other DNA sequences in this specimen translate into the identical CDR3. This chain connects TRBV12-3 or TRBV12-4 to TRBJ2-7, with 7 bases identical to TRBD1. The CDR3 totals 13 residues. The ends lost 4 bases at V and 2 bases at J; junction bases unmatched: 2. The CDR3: CASSSGGPYEQYF. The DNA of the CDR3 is TGTGCCAGCAGTTCAGGGGGTCCCTACGAGCAGTACTTC.

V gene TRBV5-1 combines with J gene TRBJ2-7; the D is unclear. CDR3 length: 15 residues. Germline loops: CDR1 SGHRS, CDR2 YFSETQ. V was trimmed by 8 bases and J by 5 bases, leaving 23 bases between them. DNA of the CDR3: TGCGCCAGTGCGTGGTCGGCATCAGGCAGCAACGAGCAGTACTTC. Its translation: CASAWSASGSNEQYF.

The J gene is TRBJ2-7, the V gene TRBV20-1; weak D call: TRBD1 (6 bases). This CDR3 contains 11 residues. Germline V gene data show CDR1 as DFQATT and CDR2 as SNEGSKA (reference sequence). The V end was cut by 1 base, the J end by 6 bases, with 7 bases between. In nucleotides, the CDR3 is TGCAGTGCTAGAGTAGGGGGCGAGCAGTACTTC. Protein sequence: CSARVGGEQYF.

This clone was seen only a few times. The CDR3 sequence is CASSIDKQRSYNEQFF. As DNA, the CDR3 is TGTGCCAGTAGTATAGATAAGCAACGGTCCTACAATGAGCAGTTCTTC. This chain joins TRBV19 and TRBJ2-1; D is undetermined. Trimming removed 0 bases at V and 1 base at J, with 10 bases between. The CDR3 contains 16 residues. CDR1 is LNHDA, CDR2 SQIVND, per germline (reference sequence).

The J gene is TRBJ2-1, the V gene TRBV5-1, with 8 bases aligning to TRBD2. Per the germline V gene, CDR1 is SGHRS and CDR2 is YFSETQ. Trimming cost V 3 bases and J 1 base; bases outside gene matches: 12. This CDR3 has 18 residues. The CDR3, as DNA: TGCGCCAGCAGCTCCTCAGGATTAAGCGGGGGTTCCTACAATGAGCAGTTCTTC. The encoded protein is CASSSSGLSGGSYNEQFF. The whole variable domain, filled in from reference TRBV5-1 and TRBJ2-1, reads KAGVTQTPRYLIKTRGQQVTLSCSPISGHRSVSWYQQTPGQGLQFLFEYFSETQRNKGNFPGRFSGRQFSNSRSEMNVSTLELGDSALYLCASSSSGLSGGSYNEQFFGPGTRLTVL.

The chain's CDR3 is CASTSGTGVEAFF. CDR3 in DNA: TGTGCCTCAACGTCCGGGACAGGGGTTGAAGCTTTCTTT. The chain employs TRBV10-3 and TRBJ1-1; 10 nucleotides align to TRBD1. The CDR3 is 13 amino acids. Looked up from germline, CDR1 is ENHRY and CDR2 is SYGVKD. J gave up 7 bases and V 11 bases, and 10 bases lay outside the gene matches.